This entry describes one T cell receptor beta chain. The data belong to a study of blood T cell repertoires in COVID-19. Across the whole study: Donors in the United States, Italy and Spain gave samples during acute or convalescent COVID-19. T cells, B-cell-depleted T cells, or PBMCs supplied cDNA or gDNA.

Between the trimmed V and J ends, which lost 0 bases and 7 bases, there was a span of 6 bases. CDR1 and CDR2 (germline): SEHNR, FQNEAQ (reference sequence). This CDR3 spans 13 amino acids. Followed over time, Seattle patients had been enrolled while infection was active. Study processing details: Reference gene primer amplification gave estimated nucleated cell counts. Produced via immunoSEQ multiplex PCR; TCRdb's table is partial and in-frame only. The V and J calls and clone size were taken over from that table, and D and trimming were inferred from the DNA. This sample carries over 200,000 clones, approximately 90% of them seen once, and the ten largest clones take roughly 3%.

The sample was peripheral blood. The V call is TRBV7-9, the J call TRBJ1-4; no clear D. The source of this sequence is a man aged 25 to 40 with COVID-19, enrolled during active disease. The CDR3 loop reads CASSLAPGEKLFF. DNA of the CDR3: TGTGCCAGCAGCTTAGCGCCAGGTGAAAAACTGTTTTTT.